Each of the 21 T cell receptor beta chains below was sequenced from the same sample in a study of T cell responses to AZD1222 COVID-19 vaccine. Profiled with immunoSEQ multiplex PCR; TCRdb holds only in-frame clones, not every one. The sample has 90,000 to 120,000 clones, roughly 90% seen once; the top ten hold roughly 7%. Material: peripheral blood, obtained on day 0 of AZD1222 vaccination. The receptor source for this set is an adult in good health.

This clone has more than one count but fewer than ten. This rearrangement joins TRBV28 to TRBJ1-4; D ambiguous. The CDR3 totals 11 residues. Trimming removed 1 base at V and 6 bases at J, with 0 bases between. Germline CDR1 is MDHEN and CDR2 is SYDVKM. The CDR3 region has the DNA TGTGCCAGCAGTTTATATGAAAAACTGTTTTTT. Its translation is CASSLYEKLFF.

The chain uses TRBV3-1 (or the pseudogene TRBV3-2) and TRBJ1-6, with 9 bases aligning to TRBD1. Germline assignment: CDR1 LGHDT and CDR2 YNNKEL (reference sequence). This CDR3 comprises 19 residues. V trimming: 1 base; J trimming: 9 bases; junction bases outside the gene matches: 16. The CDR3 DNA reads TGTGCCAGCAGCCAAGGAACAGGGGGCGCCGGGGGTATGGGTTCACCCCTCCACTTT. It specifies CASSQGTGGAGGMGSPLHF.

This chain links TRBV5-1 with TRBJ2-3; TRBD2 aligns across 9 bases. Germline-derived CDR1 and CDR2 are SGHRS and YFSETQ. CDR3 length: 16 residues. The V and J ends lost 2 bases and 6 bases, in that order; junction bases with no gene match: 10. This chain's CDR3 is CASSFGAGGITDTQYF. The CDR3 DNA reads as TGCGCCAGCAGCTTCGGAGCGGGAGGAATCACGGATACGCAGTATTTT. Together with reference TRBV5-1 and TRBJ2-3, the CDR3 gives the full variable domain: KAGVTQTPRYLIKTRGQQVTLSCSPISGHRSVSWYQQTPGQGLQFLFEYFSETQRNKGNFPGRFSGRQFSNSRSEMNVSTLELGDSALYLCASSFGAGGITDTQYFGPGTRLTVL.

The rearrangement joins TRBV7-8 to TRBJ2-7; 10 positions match TRBD2. Looked up from germline, CDR1 is SGHVS and CDR2 is FQNEAQ. V dropped 7 bases and J dropped 1; count of bases not matched to a gene: 10. CDR3 length: 16 residues. Here the CDR3 reads CASMRTSGRASYEQYF. The CDR3 DNA sequence: TGTGCCAGCATGCGGACTAGCGGAAGAGCTTCCTACGAGCAGTACTTC.

The J gene is TRBJ2-7, the V gene TRBV3-1 (or the pseudogene TRBV3-2); 14 nucleotides match TRBD2. V dropped 10 bases and J dropped 7; count of bases not matched to a gene: 30. CDR1 and CDR2 from the germline V gene are LGHDT and YNNKEL (reference sequence). This CDR3 contains 21 residues. The CDR3 loop reads CATTLGRGAGTSGSRGTEQYF. CDR3 in DNA: TGTGCCACCACTCTAGGGAGGGGGGCCGGGACTAGCGGGAGCCGTGGAACGGAGCAGTACTTC.

This clone was seen once. Within the sample, other DNA sequences also encode this same CDR3. The J gene is TRBJ1-2, the V gene TRBV19, with D possibly being TRBD1 (5 bases). The length of the CDR3 is 13 residues. CDR1 and CDR2 (germline): LNHDA, SQIVND (reference sequence). The ends were cut back, 8 bases at V and 1 base at J, with 11 bases in the middle. The CDR3 region is CASSQGFNYGYTF. The CDR3 bases are TGTGCCAGTTCTCAGGGATTTAACTATGGCTACACCTTC.

This rearrangement joins TRBV10-3 to TRBJ2-7, with TRBD1 matching 10 bases. The CDR3 has 15 amino acids. Germline V lookup: CDR1 ENHRY, CDR2 SYGVKD. The J segment lost 2 bases and the V segment lost 6 bases, leaving 7 bases of the junction unmatched. The CDR3 DNA reads as TGTGCCATCAGCCCCCGGGACAGGGGTCCCTACGAGCAGTACTTC. It yields the protein CAISPRDRGPYEQYF.

This rearrangement joins TRBV5-1 to TRBJ1-4; TRBD1 matches 8 bases. CDR1 SGHRS and CDR2 YFSETQ come from the germline V gene. The CDR3 is made up of 15 amino acids. Losses at the gene ends were 4 bases for V and 4 bases for J; bases not matched to a gene: 6. The CDR3 DNA reads as TGCGCCAGCAGCGCACAGGGGGGTTATAATGAAAAACTGTTTTTT. This codes for CASSAQGGYNEKLFF.

This chain joins TRBV11-2 and TRBJ1-2, with a tentative D call TRBD1 (5 bases). The germline CDR1 and CDR2 sequences are SGHAT and FQNNGV. V was shortened by 0 bases and J by 6 bases, with 17 bases between the two germline ends. There are 16 residues in the CDR3. The DNA of the CDR3 is TGTGCCAGCAGCTTAGATCAGGGCAGCTCCCTAGATGGCTACACCTTC. Translated, it gives CASSLDQGSSLDGYTF.

CDR3 nucleotide sequence: TGTGCCAGCAGCTTAAGTGGAGCTAGCGGGAGGGCTACGAACACCGGGGAGCTGTTTTTT. Translation: CASSLSGASGRATNTGELFF. The chain combines TRBV7-3 with TRBJ2-2, with 12 bases that match TRBD2. There are 20 residues in the CDR3. The germline V gene encodes CDR1 SGHTA and CDR2 FQGTGA. The trim removed 1 base at V and 0 bases at J, leaving 9 bases unmatched. Full variable domain (remainder filled in from reference TRBV7-3 and TRBJ2-2): GAGVSQTPSNKVTEKGKYVELRCDPISGHTALYWYRQSLGQGPEFLIYFQGTGAADDSGLPNDRFFAVRPEGSVSTLKIQRTERGDSAVYLCASSLSGASGRATNTGELFFGEGSRLTVL.

The chain carries TRBV3-1 (or the pseudogene TRBV3-2) and TRBJ1-3; D is unresolved. Germline CDR1 reads LGHDT; CDR2 reads YNNKEL (reference sequence). The CDR3 is 14 amino acids. V was clipped by 2 bases and J by 3 bases, with 8 bases between them. The CDR3 here is CASSQLGFGNTIYF. CDR3 bases: TGTGCCAGCAGCCAATTGGGGTTTGGAAACACCATATATTTT.

This chain links TRBV6-6 with TRBJ2-3; 13 bases line up with TRBD2. The ends lost 5 bases at V and 2 bases at J; junction bases unmatched: 10. Germline assignment: CDR1 MNHNY and CDR2 SVGAGI (reference sequence). The CDR3 has 18 residues. CDR3: CASSPHPGLAGHTDTQYF. For the CDR3, the DNA is TGTGCCAGCAGTCCTCACCCGGGACTAGCGGGACACACAGATACGCAGTATTTT.

The chain carries TRBV19 and TRBJ2-5; TRBD1 matches at 7 bases. Germline CDR1 is LNHDA and CDR2 is SQIVND (reference sequence). The CDR3 spans 15 residues. V lost 4 bases and J lost 5; bases outside the gene matches: 10. The CDR3, as DNA: TGTGCCAGTAGTACCCGACAGGGTCTAAGGGAGACCCAGTACTTC. This encodes CASSTRQGLRETQYF.

The chain has TRBV4-2 and TRBJ2-1; a possible D gene is TRBD2 (6 bases). Germline V gives CDR1 LGHNA, CDR2 YNFKEQ. V was shortened by 10 bases and J by 7 bases, with 14 bases between the two germline ends. CDR3 size: 12 residues. The CDR3 loop is CAIRDFPNEQFF. The CDR3 coding sequence is TGTGCCATCCGGGACTTCCCTAATGAGCAGTTCTTC.

The chain links TRBV5-1 to TRBJ1-4, with 7 positions matching TRBD1. There are 14 residues in the CDR3. CDR1 is SGHRS, CDR2 YFSETQ, per germline. Trimming took 2 bases from V and 8 from J; bases not matched to a gene: 6. CDR3 nucleotide sequence: TGCGCCAGCAGCTTCGGGACAGTACAGGAAAAACTGTTTTTT. It is translated as CASSFGTVQEKLFF.

The chain couples TRBV6-5 to TRBJ1-1; D is perhaps TRBD1 (6 bases). CDR1 and CDR2 (germline): MNHEY, SVGAGI. The CDR3 is 11 amino acids. The V gene lost 8 bases and the J gene lost 8 bases, with 12 bases spanning the gap. This CDR3 is CASGYRAEAFF. CDR3 DNA: TGTGCCAGCGGCTACAGGGCGGAAGCTTTCTTT.

The chain combines TRBV19 with TRBJ1-1, with D unclear. The germline CDR1 and CDR2 sequences are LNHDA and SQIVND (reference sequence). Trimming shortened V by 7 bases and J by 6 bases, and 15 bases separated the two germline ends. The CDR3 is 13 residues long. In DNA, the CDR3 is TGTGCCAGTATCGGGCCGAACGGCGCTGAAGCTTTCTTT. Translating it yields CASIGPNGAEAFF.

This rearrangement joins TRBV25-1 to TRBJ1-6; TRBD1 matches at 8 bases. This CDR3 is 14 amino acids long. V was clipped by 7 bases and J by 7 bases; unmatched bases: 6. Germline CDR1 reads MGHDK; CDR2 reads SYGVNS. CDR3 sequence (DNA): TGTGCCAGCACTACAGGGGGTGGAAATTCACCCCTCCACTTT. Translating it yields CASTTGGGNSPLHF. Combining the CDR3 with reference TRBV25-1 and TRBJ1-6 gives the whole variable domain EADIYQTPRYLVIGTGKKITLECSQTMGHDKMYWYQQDPGMELHLIHYSYGVNSTEKGDLSSESTVSRIRTEHFPLTLESARPSHTSQYLCASTTGGGNSPLHFGNGTRLTVT.

This chain joins TRBV4-2 and TRBJ2-2, with TRBD1 identical over 9 bases. CDR3 size: 17 residues. CDR1 is LGHNA, CDR2 YNFKEQ, per germline. V shed 3 bases and J 0 bases; nucleotides not matched to a gene: 5. The chain's CDR3 is CASSQGQGGANTGELFF. The CDR3 DNA is TGTGCCAGCAGCCAGGGACAGGGCGGAGCGAACACCGGGGAGCTGTTTTTT.

The CDR3 is CASSMTGTANTEAFF. CDR3 nucleotide sequence: TGTGCCAGCAGTATGACCGGGACCGCGAACACTGAAGCTTTCTTT. V is TRBV6-2 or TRBV6-3 and J is TRBJ1-1, with a weak D call TRBD1 (5 bases). CDR3 size: 15 residues. Germline values: CDR1 MNHEY, CDR2 SVGEGT. The V end was cut by 5 bases, the J end by 1 base, with 14 bases between.

This rearrangement joins TRBV12-3 or TRBV12-4 to TRBJ2-7; D remains unclear. The V and J ends lost 2 bases and 2 bases respectively, with 4 bases between them. The CDR3 runs 12 residues. The CDR3 bases are TGTGCCAGCAGTTTATCCCCCTACGAGCAGTACTTC. This encodes CASSLSPYEQYF.